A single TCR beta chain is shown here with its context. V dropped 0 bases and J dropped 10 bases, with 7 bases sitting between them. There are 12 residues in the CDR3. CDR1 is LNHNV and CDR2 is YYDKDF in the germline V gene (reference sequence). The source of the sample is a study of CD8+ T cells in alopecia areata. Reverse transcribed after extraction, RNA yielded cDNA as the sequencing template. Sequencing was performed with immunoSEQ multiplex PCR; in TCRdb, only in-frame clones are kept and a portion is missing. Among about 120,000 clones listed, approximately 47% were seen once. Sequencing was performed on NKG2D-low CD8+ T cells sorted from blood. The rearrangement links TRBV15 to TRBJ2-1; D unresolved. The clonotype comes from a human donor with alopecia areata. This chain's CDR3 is CATSRDMDEQFF. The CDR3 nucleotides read TGTGCCACCAGCAGAGATATGGACGAGCAGTTCTTC.